This T cell receptor (beta chain) is drawn from a study of blood T cell repertoires in COVID-19. Whole-study context: From T cells, B-cell-depleted T cells, or PBMCs came the material, which was cDNA or gDNA.

In the source study's methods: Reference gene primer amplification in the assay estimated nucleated cell counts. Some clones are missing from TCRdb's copy, which holds only in-frame ones; the method was immunoSEQ multiplex PCR. V and J calls and clone size are as listed in that table; D and trimming were resolved from the DNA. The repertoire holds 25,000 to 30,000 clones, roughly nine tenths seen once, with 2% to 3% in the top ten. The CDR3 contains 12 residues. Germline V gene data show CDR1 as MDHEN and CDR2 as SYDVKM. Trimming stripped 2 bases from V and 4 bases from J, with 5 bases between. The TCR originated in a human donor in a cohort sampled during active COVID-19. The chain uses TRBV28 and TRBJ1-2, with unresolved D. Sequencing was carried out using peripheral blood. Here the CDR3 DNA reads TGTGCCAGCAGTTTAGTTAGCTATGGCTACACCTTC. As protein: CASSLVSYGYTF.